This T cell receptor (beta chain) was recovered during a study of shared clonotypes between healthy human individuals. Donors, healthy HIV-negative adults, lacked recent acute infections or vaccinations. The germline CDR1 and CDR2 sequences are MNHNS and SASEGT. There are 14 residues in the CDR3. V was clipped by 3 bases and J by 6 bases, with 14 bases between them. Data came from immunoSEQ multiplex PCR; TCRdb stores just in-frame clones and leaves some out. The sample carries around 2.1 million clones, 90% to 96% recorded once. The sample taken for sequencing was naive CD4+ T cells sorted from blood. As to subset: CD45RA+ positively selected. This rearrangement joins TRBV6-1 to TRBJ1-2; D is possibly TRBD1 (6 bases). The receptor's source is a man between 18 and 29 years old in good health. The CDR3 loop reads CASSDLQGRDGYTF. As DNA, the CDR3 is TGTGCCAGCAGTGACCTACAGGGAAGAGATGGCTACACCTTC.